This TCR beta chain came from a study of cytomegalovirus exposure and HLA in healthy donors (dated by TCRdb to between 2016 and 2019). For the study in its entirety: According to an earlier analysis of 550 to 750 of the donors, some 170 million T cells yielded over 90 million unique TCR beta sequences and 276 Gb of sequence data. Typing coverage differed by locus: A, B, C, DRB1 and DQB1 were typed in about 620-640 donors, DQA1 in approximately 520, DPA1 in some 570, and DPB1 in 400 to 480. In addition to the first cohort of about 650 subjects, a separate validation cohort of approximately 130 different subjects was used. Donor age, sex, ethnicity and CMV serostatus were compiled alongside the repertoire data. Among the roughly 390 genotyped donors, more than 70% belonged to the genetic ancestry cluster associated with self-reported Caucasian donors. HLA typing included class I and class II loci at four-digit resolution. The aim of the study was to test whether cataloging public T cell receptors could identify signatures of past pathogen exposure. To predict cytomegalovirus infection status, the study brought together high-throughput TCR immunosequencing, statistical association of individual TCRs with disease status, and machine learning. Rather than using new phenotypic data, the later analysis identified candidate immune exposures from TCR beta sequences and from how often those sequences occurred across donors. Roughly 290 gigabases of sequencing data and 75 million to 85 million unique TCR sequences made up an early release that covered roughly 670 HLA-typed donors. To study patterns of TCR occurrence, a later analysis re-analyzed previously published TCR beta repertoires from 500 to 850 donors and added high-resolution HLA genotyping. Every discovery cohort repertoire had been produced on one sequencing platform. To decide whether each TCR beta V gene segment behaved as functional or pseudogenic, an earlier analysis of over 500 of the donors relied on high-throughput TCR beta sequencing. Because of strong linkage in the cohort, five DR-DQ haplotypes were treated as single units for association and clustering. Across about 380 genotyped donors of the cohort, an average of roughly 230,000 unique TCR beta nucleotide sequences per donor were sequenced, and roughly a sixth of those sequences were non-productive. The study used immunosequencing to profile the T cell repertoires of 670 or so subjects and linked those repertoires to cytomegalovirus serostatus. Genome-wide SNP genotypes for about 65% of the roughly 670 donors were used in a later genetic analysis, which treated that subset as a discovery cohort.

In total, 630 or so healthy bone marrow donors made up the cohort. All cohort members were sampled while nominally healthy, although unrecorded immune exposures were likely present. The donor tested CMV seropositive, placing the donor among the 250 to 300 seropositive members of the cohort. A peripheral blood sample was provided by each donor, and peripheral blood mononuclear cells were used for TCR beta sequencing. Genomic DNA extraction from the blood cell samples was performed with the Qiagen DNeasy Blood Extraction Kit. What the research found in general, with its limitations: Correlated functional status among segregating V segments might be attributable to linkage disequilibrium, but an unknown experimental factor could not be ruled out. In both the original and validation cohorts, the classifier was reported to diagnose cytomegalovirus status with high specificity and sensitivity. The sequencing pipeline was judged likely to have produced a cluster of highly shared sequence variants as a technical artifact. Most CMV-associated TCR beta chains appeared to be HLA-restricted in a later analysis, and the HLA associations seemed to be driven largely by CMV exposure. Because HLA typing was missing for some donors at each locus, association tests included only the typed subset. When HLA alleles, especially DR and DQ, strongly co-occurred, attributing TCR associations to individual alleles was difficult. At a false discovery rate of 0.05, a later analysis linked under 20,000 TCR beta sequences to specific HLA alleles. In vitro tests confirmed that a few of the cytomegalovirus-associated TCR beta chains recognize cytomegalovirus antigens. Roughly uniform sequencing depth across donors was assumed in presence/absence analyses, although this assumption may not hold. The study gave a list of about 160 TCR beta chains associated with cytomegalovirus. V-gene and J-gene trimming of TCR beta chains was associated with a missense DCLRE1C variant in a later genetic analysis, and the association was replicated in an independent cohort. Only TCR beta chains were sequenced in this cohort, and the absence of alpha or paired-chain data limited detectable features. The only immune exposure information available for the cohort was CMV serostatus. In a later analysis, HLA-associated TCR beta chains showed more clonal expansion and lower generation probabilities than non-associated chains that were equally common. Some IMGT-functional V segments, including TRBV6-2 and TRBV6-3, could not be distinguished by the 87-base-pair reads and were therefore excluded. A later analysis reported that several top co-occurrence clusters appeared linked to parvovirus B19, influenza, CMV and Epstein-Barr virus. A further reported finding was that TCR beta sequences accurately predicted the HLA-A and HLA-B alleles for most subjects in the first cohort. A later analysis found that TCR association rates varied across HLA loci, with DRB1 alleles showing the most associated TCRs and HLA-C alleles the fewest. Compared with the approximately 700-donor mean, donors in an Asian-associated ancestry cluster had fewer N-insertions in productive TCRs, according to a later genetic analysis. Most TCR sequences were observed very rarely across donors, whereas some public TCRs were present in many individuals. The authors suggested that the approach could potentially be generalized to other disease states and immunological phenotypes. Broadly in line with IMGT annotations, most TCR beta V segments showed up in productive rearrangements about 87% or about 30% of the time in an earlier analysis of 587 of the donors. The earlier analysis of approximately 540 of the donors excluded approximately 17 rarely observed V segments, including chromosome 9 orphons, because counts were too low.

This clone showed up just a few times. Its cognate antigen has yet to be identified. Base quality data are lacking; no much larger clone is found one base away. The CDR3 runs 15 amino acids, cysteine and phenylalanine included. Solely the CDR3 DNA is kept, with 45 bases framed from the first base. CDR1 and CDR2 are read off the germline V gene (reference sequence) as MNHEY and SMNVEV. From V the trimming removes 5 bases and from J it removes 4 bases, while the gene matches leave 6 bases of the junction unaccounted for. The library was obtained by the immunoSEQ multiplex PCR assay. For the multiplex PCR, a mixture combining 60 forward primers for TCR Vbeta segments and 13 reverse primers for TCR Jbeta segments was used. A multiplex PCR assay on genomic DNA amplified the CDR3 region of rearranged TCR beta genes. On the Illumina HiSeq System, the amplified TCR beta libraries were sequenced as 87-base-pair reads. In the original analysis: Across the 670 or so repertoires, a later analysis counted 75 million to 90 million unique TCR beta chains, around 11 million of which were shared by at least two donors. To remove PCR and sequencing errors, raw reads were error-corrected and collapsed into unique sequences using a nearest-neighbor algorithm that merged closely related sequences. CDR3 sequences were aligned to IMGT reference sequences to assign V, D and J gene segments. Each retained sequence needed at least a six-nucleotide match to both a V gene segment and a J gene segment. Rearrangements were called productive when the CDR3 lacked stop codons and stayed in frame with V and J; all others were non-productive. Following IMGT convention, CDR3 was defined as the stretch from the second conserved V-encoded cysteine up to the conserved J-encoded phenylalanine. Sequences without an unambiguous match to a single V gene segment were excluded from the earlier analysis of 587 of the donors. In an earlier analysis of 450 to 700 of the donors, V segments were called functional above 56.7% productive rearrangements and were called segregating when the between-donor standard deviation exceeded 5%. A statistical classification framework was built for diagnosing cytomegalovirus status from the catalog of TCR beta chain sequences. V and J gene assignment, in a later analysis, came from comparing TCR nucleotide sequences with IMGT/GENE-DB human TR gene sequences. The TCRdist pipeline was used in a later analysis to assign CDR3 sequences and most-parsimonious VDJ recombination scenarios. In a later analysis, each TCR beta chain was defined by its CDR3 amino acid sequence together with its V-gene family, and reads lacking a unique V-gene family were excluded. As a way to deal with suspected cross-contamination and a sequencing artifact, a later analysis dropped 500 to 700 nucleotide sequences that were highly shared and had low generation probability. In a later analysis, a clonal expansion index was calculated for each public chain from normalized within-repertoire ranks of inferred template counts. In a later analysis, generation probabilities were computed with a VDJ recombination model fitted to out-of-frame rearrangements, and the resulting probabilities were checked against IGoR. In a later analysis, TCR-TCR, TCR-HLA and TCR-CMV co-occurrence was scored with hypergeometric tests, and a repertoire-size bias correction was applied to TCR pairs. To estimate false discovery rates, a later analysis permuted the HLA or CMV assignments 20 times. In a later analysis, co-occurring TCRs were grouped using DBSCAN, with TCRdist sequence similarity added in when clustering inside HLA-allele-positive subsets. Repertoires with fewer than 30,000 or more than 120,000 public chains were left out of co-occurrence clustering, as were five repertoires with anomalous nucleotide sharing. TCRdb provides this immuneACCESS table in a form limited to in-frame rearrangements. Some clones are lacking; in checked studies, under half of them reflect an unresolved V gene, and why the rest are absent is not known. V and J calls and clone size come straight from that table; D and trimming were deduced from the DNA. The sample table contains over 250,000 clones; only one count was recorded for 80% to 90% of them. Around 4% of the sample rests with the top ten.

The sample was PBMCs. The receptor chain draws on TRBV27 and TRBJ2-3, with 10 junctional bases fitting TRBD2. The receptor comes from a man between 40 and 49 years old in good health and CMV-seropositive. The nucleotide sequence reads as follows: TGTGCCAGCAGTCCTCCAGCGGGAGGGGCAGATACGCAGTATTTT. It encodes CASSPPAGGADTQYF.